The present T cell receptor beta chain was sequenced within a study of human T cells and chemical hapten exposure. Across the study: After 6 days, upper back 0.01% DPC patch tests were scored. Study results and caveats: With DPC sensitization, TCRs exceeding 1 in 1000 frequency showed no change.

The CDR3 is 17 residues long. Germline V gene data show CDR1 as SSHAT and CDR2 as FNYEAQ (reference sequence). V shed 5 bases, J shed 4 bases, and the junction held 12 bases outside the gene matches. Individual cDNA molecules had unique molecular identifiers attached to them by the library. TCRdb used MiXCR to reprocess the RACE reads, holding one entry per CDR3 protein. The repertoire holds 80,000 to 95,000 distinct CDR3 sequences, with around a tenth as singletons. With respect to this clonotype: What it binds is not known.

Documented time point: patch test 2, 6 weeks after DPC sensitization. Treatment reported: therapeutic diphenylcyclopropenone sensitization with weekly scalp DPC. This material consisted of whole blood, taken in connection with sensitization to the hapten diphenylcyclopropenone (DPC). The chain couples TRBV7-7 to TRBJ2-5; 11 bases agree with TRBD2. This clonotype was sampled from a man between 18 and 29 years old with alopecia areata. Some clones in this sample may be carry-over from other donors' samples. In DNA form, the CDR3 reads TGTGCCAGCAGCCCAAGTCTTACTAGCGGGGGAGGAGAGACCCAGTACTTC. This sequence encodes CASSPSLTSGGGETQYF.